One and the same sample provided the 10 T cell receptor beta chains below, sequenced in a study of blood T cell repertoires in COVID-19. Libraries were prepared by immunoSEQ multiplex PCR; TCRdb keeps only in-frame clonotypes and omits some of them. The sample includes roughly 120,000 clones, approximately 82% of them seen just once. Input material: peripheral blood. These receptors were obtained from an elderly woman with acute or convalescent COVID-19.

The chain joins TRBV3-1 (or the pseudogene TRBV3-2) to TRBJ2-1, with D possibly TRBD2 on 5 matching bases. V dropped 3 bases and J dropped 4 bases, with 7 bases sitting between them. This CDR3 contains 13 residues. In germline, CDR1 is LGHDT, CDR2 YNNKEL (reference sequence). The DNA of the CDR3 is TGTGCCAGCAGCCATCGGGGTTACAATGAGCAGTTCTTC. Protein sequence: CASSHRGYNEQFF.

This chain connects TRBV24-1 to TRBJ1-2; TRBD1 aligns across 8 bases. The V segment lost 3 bases and the J segment 3 bases; nucleotides outside the gene matches: 5. This CDR3 is built from 15 residues. Germline V gives CDR1 KGHDR, CDR2 SFDVKD. The DNA of the CDR3 is TGTGCCACCAGTGATGGACAGGGACGGCACTATGGCTACACCTTC. Translated, it gives CATSDGQGRHYGYTF.

The J gene is TRBJ1-4, the V gene TRBV28, with 8 nucleotides matching TRBD1. CDR1 is MDHEN and CDR2 is SYDVKM in the germline V gene. The CDR3 is 15 amino acids. J was trimmed by 5 bases and V by 6 bases; bases with no gene match: 8. CDR3: CASREAGTGNEKLFF. In nucleotides, the CDR3 is TGTGCCAGCAGGGAAGCCGGGACAGGAAATGAAAAACTGTTTTTT.

This chain links TRBV7-2 with TRBJ1-5, with a possible D match to TRBD1 (6 bases). V lost 2 bases and J 6 bases, leaving 14 bases between the germline ends. Germline V gene lookup returns CDR1 SGHTA and CDR2 FQGNSA. The CDR3 has 15 residues. The CDR3 region has the DNA TGTGCCAGCAGCTTAACAGGGACCTTAGGTCAGCCCCAGCATTTT. Translated: CASSLTGTLGQPQHF.

The genes are TRBV6-2 or TRBV6-3 and TRBJ2-2, with a weak D call TRBD1 (6 bases). Trimming stripped 2 bases from V and 8 bases from J, with 9 bases between. CDR3 size: 13 residues. The germline V gene encodes CDR1 MNHEY and CDR2 SVGEGT. The CDR3 DNA reads TGTGCCAGCAGTTACACAGGGAAGGGGGAGCTGTTTTTT. It encodes CASSYTGKGELFF.

This clone was observed a handful of times. The J gene is TRBJ2-7, the V gene TRBV10-1; a possible D gene is TRBD2 (7 bases). V lost 2 bases to trimming and J lost 8 bases, with 16 bases between them. Germline assignment: CDR1 WNHNN and CDR2 SYGVQD (reference sequence). The CDR3 length is 14 residues. The CDR3 sequence: CASSETRGQSQQYF. DNA of the CDR3: TGCGCCAGCAGTGAGACGCGGGGGCAATCGCAGCAGTACTTC.

The chain has TRBV6-4 and TRBJ1-1; D perhaps matches TRBD1 (6 bases). Germline-derived CDR1 and CDR2 are MRHNA and SNTAGT. V was cut by 4 bases and J by 3 bases, with 18 bases left in between. This CDR3 is 16 amino acids long. Here the CDR3 DNA reads TGTGCCAGCAGTGTTGCGGGGGCCGGGCGGGACACTGAAGCTTTCTTT. Translated: CASSVAGAGRDTEAFF.

CDR3 residues: CASSVSSSYNEQFF. Written as DNA, the CDR3 is TGTGCCAGCAGTGTATCTAGCTCCTACAATGAGCAGTTCTTC. The chain is built from TRBV2 and TRBJ2-1; D remains ambiguous. From germline, CDR1 is SNHLY and CDR2 FYNNEI. Trimming stripped 4 bases from V and 0 bases from J, with 7 bases between. The CDR3 sequence is 14 residues long.

V usage is TRBV7-8 and J usage is TRBJ1-4; D remains unclear. This CDR3 region has 14 residues. Trimming removed 5 bases at V and 1 base at J, with 8 bases between. Germline CDR1 SGHVS, CDR2 FQNEAQ. CDR3 DNA: TGTGCCAGCAGCACGCAGATAACTAATGAAAAACTGTTTTTT. Protein sequence: CASSTQITNEKLFF. Looking up the rest from reference TRBV7-8 and TRBJ1-4 gives the full variable domain: GAGVSQSPRYKVAKRGQDVALRCDPISGHVSLFWYQQALGQGPEFLTYFQNEAQLDKSGLPSDRFFAERPEGSVSTLKIQRTQQEDSAVYLCASSTQITNEKLFFGSGTQLSVL.

J is TRBJ2-7 and V is TRBV6-5; 9 bases align to TRBD1. This CDR3 has 14 residues. V gave up 7 bases and J gave up 4 bases; unmatched junction bases: 8. In germline, CDR1 is MNHEY, CDR2 SVGAGI. The CDR3, as DNA: TGTGCCAGCACCCTTGGGACAGGGAGGTACGAGCAGTACTTC. It is translated as CASTLGTGRYEQYF.